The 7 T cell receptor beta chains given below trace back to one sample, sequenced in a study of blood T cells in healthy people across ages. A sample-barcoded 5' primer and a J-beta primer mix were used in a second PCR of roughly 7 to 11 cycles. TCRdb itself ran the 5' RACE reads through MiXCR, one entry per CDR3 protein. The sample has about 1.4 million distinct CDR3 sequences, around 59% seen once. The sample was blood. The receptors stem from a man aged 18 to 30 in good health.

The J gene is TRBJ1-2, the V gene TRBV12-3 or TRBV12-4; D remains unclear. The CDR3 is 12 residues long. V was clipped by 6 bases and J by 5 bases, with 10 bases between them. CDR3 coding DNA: TGTGCCAGCAGCCCGGCCAGTTATGGCTACACCTTC. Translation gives CASSPASYGYTF.

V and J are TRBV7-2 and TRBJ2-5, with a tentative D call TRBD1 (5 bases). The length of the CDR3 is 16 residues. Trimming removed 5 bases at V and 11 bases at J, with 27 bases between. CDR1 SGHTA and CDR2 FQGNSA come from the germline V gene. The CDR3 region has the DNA TGTGCCAGCAGCCCTTGGACCAGGGCCCCTTCGAATGAGCAGTACTTC. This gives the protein CASSPWTRAPSNEQYF.

The CDR3 DNA is TGCAGTGCTAGGACTAGCGGGAGGGCTGAGCAGTTCTTC. This gives the protein CSARTSGRAEQFF. J is TRBJ2-1 and V is TRBV20-1; 14 nucleotides match TRBD2. The CDR3 covers 13 residues. Unmatched junction bases numbered 1, after V lost 3 bases and J lost 9 bases. Germline CDR1 and CDR2: DFQATT and SNEGSKA (reference sequence).

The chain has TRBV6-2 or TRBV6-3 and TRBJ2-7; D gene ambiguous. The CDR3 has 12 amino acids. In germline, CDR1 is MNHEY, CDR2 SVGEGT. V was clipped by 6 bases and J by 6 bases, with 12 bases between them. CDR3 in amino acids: CASRGPEGEQYF. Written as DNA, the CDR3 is TGTGCCAGCAGGGGCCCCGAAGGCGAGCAGTACTTC.

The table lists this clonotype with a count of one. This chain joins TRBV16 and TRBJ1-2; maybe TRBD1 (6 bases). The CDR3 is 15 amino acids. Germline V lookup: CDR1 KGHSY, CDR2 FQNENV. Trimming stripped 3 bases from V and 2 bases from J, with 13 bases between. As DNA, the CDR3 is TGTGCCAGCAGCCAGGACAGTGGGGCGAACTATGGCTACACCTTC. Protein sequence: CASSQDSGANYGYTF.

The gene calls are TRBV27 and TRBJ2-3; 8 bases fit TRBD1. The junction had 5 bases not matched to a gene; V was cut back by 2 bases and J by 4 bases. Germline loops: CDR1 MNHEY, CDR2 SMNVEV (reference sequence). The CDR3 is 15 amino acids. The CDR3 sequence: CASSLQGATADTQYF. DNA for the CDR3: TGTGCCAGCAGTTTACAGGGGGCTACCGCAGATACGCAGTATTTT.

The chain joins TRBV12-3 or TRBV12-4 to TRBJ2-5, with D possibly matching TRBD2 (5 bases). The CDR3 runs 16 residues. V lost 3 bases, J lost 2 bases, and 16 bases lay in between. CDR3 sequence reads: CASSLPPGLRQETQYF. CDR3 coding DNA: TGTGCCAGCAGTTTGCCTCCGGGGTTGAGACAAGAGACCCAGTACTTC.